Described below is a single TCR beta chain sequence and its context. The data were taken from a study of blood T cell repertoires in COVID-19. Background on the study: Italy, Spain and the United States were the sources of the convalescent and acute COVID-19 samples.

This CDR3 has 13 amino acids. Germline V CDR1 and CDR2: SNHLY, FYNNEI. Trimming took 4 bases from V and 2 from J; bases not matched to a gene: 1. TCRdb's copy holds only in-frame clones and misses some; the assay was immunoSEQ multiplex PCR. The repertoire includes about 180,000 clones, around 85% of them detected once, and around 21% sits in the top ten. The sequence was collected from a man in his 70s with active or convalescent COVID-19. The specimen was peripheral blood. The chain recombines TRBV2 with TRBJ2-7; 8 bases line up with TRBD2. This CDR3 is CASSVLAAYEQYF. CDR3 coding DNA: TGTGCCAGCAGTGTACTAGCGGCCTACGAGCAGTACTTC. Full variable domain (rest looked up from reference TRBV2 and TRBJ2-7): EPEVTQTPSHQVTQMGQEVILRCVPISNHLYFYWYRQILGQKVEFLVSFYNNEISEKSEIFDDQFSVERPDGSNFTLKIRSTKLEDSAMYFCASSVLAAYEQYFGPGTRLTVT.